This TCR beta chain was sequenced in a study of shared T cell receptors in the human thymus. Sequencing used immunoSEQ multiplex PCR; TCRdb keeps in-frame clones, though not all of them. The data show some 660,000 clones, about 89% seen once. With 3 bases clipped from V and 1 base from J, the junction kept 9 bases outside the gene matches. The CDR3 spans 18 residues. The germline V gene encodes CDR1 LGHNA and CDR2 YNFKEQ. The same sample was also studied in work on human thymus T cells. That study adds: The thymus tissue came from resections taken during corrective heart surgery. The authors found apparently biased V and J gene usage in thymic and blood repertoires. Reports from related research described highly overlapping thymic repertoires among unrelated individuals.

The sequence was obtained from a boy under three years old with a congenital heart defect. Sequencing was done on a sample of thymocytes. This sequence joins TRBV4-2 and TRBJ1-4; 9 bases align to TRBD1. CDR3 DNA: TGTGCCAGCAGCCACAGGGACACGACAGGGGGAACTAATGAAAAACTGTTTTTT. Its translation is CASSHRDTTGGTNEKLFF.